Listed below are T cell receptor beta chains from one sample, sequenced in a study of cytomegalovirus exposure and HLA in healthy donors. Produced via immunoSEQ multiplex PCR; TCRdb's table is partial and in-frame only. Of over 45,000 clones listed, around nine tenths are singletons. The sequenced sample was PBMCs. All receptors come from a man aged 18 to 29 in good health and CMV-seronegative. Each CDR3 is given with its conserved first and last residue. The order of the fields is clone size, V gene, D gene, J gene, CDR3 DNA, CDR3 protein. The D gene is left open where the match is weak. Size values are once, few and many counts, or a class for expanded clones, and some rows have none.

>-|TRBV13|TRBD1|TRBJ2-5
TGTGCCAGCAGCTCGGGACAGGGGGTTTTAGAGACCCAGTACTTC
CASSSGQGVLETQYF
>-|TRBV27|-|TRBJ2-3
TGTGCCAGCAGTTTATTTTTGGACCCCACTAGTTCAGATACGCAGTATTTT
CASSLFLDPTSSDTQYF
>-|TRBV28|-|TRBJ2-2
TGTGCCAGCAGTTCCCTGTGGGAGTTGAACACCGGGGAGCTGTTTTTT
CASSSLWELNTGELFF
>-|TRBV13|TRBD2|TRBJ2-7
TGTGCCAGCAGCCTGGGTGGCGGGAGGGTAGGTAACGAGCAGTACTTC
CASSLGGGRVGNEQYF
>-|TRBV5-8|TRBD1|TRBJ2-2
TGTGCCAGCAGCTTGGAGGGGGCAGCGTTCGGGGAGCTGTTTTTT
CASSLEGAAFGELFF
>-|TRBV5-6|TRBD2|TRBJ2-3
TGTGCCAGCAGCCCCCTCACTAGCGGCCCAGATACGCAGTATTTT
CASSPLTSGPDTQYF
>-|TRBV7-6|TRBD2|TRBJ2-1
TGTGCCAGCAGCCCCCAATTCAGACTAGCGGGAAGGGTCTCCTACAATGAGCAGTTCTTC
CASSPQFRLAGRVSYNEQFF
>once|TRBV2|TRBD1|TRBJ2-7
TGTGGATCGGACAGGGGGCTGTTCGAGCAGTACTTC
CGSDRGLFEQYF
>-|TRBV5-1|-|TRBJ1-1
TGCGCCAGCAGCCCCCCAGGCAGATACACTGAAGCTTTCTTT
CASSPPGRYTEAFF
>-|TRBV27|-|TRBJ2-1
TGTGCCAGCAGTTTAGGGGGGGCGAATGAGCAGTTCTTC
CASSLGGANEQFF
>-|TRBV15|-|TRBJ2-7
TGTGCCACCAGCAGAGATGGCGGGGTACGCGTTTACGAGCAGTACTTC
CATSRDGGVRVYEQYF